The following is a TCR beta chain sequence with its context. The method was immunoSEQ multiplex PCR; TCRdb's version includes in-frame clones alone and lacks a portion of them. The sample records approximately 74,000 clones, approximately 91% being singletons. This sample stems from a study of T cell changes during pregnancy in multiple sclerosis. This CDR3 spans 15 amino acids. The V and J ends lost 0 bases and 4 bases respectively, with 7 bases between them. Per germline, CDR1 WSHSY and CDR2 SAAADI. This TCR came from a female donor with multiple sclerosis, enrolled in a pregnancy study. The chain is built from TRBV10-2 and TRBJ1-6; D is undetermined. The source was peripheral blood, collected before pregnancy. This CDR3 reads CASSESGSYNSPLHF. In nucleotides, the CDR3 is TGCGCCAGCAGTGAGTCGGGGAGTTATAATTCACCCCTCCACTTT.